The table lists the clone carrying this T cell receptor (beta chain) with many counts. TCRdb reprocessed the reads via MiXCR and lists one record per CDR3 protein. The sample has under 200,000 distinct CDR3 sequences; roughly 9% are singletons. Trimming took 8 bases from V and 3 from J; bases not matched to a gene: 8. The V gene's germline CDR1 is MDHEN and CDR2 SYDVKM. This CDR3 region has 16 residues. The data stem from a study of T cell repertoires in cytomegalovirus infection. The sample was PBMCs. The chain couples TRBV28 to TRBJ2-1, with 12 nucleotides matching TRBD2. This receptor was obtained from a human donor in good health (CMV status not recorded). Some clones in this sample may be carry-over from other donors' samples. The CDR3 DNA follows: TGTGCCAGCGGGACAAGGACTAGCGGGATCTACAATGAGCAGTTCTTC. Translated: CASGTRTSGIYNEQFF.